One sample yielded the 23 T cell receptor beta chains listed below, sequenced in a study of CD8 T cells in Susac syndrome. An amount of RNA that ranged from 0.5 to 1 ug was reverse transcribed with random hexamers. TCRdb reanalysed the immunoSEQ multiplex PCR reads using MiXCR and keeps one entry per CDR3 protein. The sample yields about 430,000 distinct CDR3 sequences, 75% to 90% seen once. Sequenced input: CD8+ T cells from PBMCs. The receptors here all came from a human donor with multiple sclerosis.

The chain uses TRBV10-2 and TRBJ1-1, with D hard to call. Germline-derived CDR1 and CDR2 are WSHSY and SAAADI. Trimming stripped 6 bases from V and 7 bases from J, with 18 bases between. This CDR3 region has 14 residues. The CDR3 DNA reads TGCGCCAGCAGGGAGAGGGAATCCCTCATTGAAGCTTTCTTT. Translating it yields CASRERESLIEAFF.

The chain is built from TRBV6-6 and TRBJ2-1, with a possible D match to TRBD2 (5 bases). Germline V lookup: CDR1 MNHNY, CDR2 SVGAGI (reference sequence). The V and J ends lost 2 bases and 0 bases respectively, with 8 bases between them. The CDR3 has 15 amino acids. The CDR3 sequence: CASSYGGSSYNEQFF. The CDR3 bases are TGTGCCAGCAGTTACGGTGGGAGCTCCTACAATGAGCAGTTCTTC.

V is TRBV6-1 and J is TRBJ2-1; 8 positions match TRBD2. The CDR3 spans 15 residues. Trimming cost V 4 bases and J 7 bases; bases outside gene matches: 9. The germline CDR1 and CDR2 sequences are MNHNS and SASEGT. For the CDR3, the DNA is TGTGCCAGCAGTGGAGCGGGAGAGGTTGTAAATGAGCAGTTCTTC. It specifies CASSGAGEVVNEQFF.

The V and J genes are TRBV5-1 and TRBJ2-3; 11 bases are shared with TRBD1. V dropped 0 bases and J dropped 2; count of bases not matched to a gene: 2. The germline gives CDR1 SGHRS, CDR2 YFSETQ. The CDR3 has 16 amino acids. Written as DNA, the CDR3 is TGCGCCAGCAGCTTGGGGGACAGGGGGTTCACAGATACGCAGTATTTT. Amino acids: CASSLGDRGFTDTQYF.

The chain joins TRBV27 to TRBJ2-3; 10 nucleotides agree with TRBD2. CDR1 is MNHEY and CDR2 is SMNVEV in the germline V gene (reference sequence). This CDR3 is 20 amino acids long. V lost 5 bases, J lost 0 bases, and 17 bases stayed unmatched. The CDR3 nucleotides are TGTGCCAGCAGTACCAGGATAGCGGGAGGTTCGATTACTAGCACAGATACGCAGTATTTT. The encoded protein is CASSTRIAGGSITSTDTQYF.

For the CDR3, the DNA is TGCAGTGCCCCTGCGGCGGCCCAGAGCTCCTACAATGAGCAGTTCTTC. Translated: CSAPAAAQSSYNEQFF. The V call is TRBV20-1, the J call TRBJ2-1; D gene ambiguous. This CDR3 region has 16 residues. Trimming stripped 6 bases from V and 0 bases from J, with 18 bases between. Looked up from germline, CDR1 is DFQATT and CDR2 is SNEGSKA (reference sequence).

The table lists this clonotype with a few counts. As DNA, the CDR3 is TGTGCCAGCAGCCCCGGGACAGGGGTCGCCTACGAGCAGTACTTC. Translated, it gives CASSPGTGVAYEQYF. The chain links TRBV11-1 to TRBJ2-7; TRBD1 matches 10 bases. Unmatched junction bases numbered 6, after V lost 5 bases and J lost 2 bases. Germline V lookup: CDR1 SGHAT, CDR2 FQDESV (reference sequence). The CDR3 consists of 15 residues.

V usage is TRBV3-1 and J usage is TRBJ2-7, with unresolved D. The CDR3 contains 17 residues. The ends were cut back, 0 bases at V and 3 bases at J, with 18 bases in the middle. Germline V gene sequence: CDR1 LGHDT, CDR2 YNNKEL (reference sequence). The CDR3 loop is CASSQDRGEFSYYEQYF. CDR3 coding DNA: TGTGCCAGCAGCCAAGATCGAGGAGAATTTAGTTACTACGAGCAGTACTTC.

The J gene is TRBJ2-3, the V gene TRBV11-2; no clear D. Germline values: CDR1 SGHAT, CDR2 FQNNGV. The length of the CDR3 is 14 residues. V lost 7 bases to trimming and J lost 6 bases, with 17 bases between them. In DNA form, the CDR3 reads TGTGCCAGCATTTCGACTGTCGGATGGGATACGCAGTATTTT. It translates to CASISTVGWDTQYF.

V gene TRBV10-3 combines with J gene TRBJ2-2; D is ambiguous. Germline-derived CDR1 and CDR2 are ENHRY and SYGVKD. The CDR3 has 15 residues. V was clipped by 2 bases and J by 0 bases, with 7 bases between them. CDR3 DNA: TGTGCCATCAGTGAGACTTCAGCGAACACCGGGGAGCTGTTTTTT. Protein sequence: CAISETSANTGELFF.

This clonotype was seen just once. The rearrangement links TRBV28 to TRBJ2-1, with unresolved D. Germline V gene lookup returns CDR1 MDHEN and CDR2 SYDVKM. V lost 6 bases and J 0 bases, leaving 12 bases between the germline ends. The CDR3 consists of 15 residues. The CDR3 region has the DNA TGTGCCAGCAGCGGAGCCTTTAGCTCCTACAATGAGCAGTTCTTC. It specifies CASSGAFSSYNEQFF.

This clonotype was found a few times. The chain recombines TRBV7-2 with TRBJ2-1; D is uncertain. V was trimmed by 3 bases and J by 0 bases, leaving 12 bases between them. The germline V gene encodes CDR1 SGHTA and CDR2 FQGNSA. This CDR3 has 16 amino acids. CDR3 in DNA: TGTGCCAGCAGCTTGTCGGGTACCGTCTCCTACAATGAGCAGTTCTTC. Translated, it gives CASSLSGTVSYNEQFF.

The chain recombines TRBV6-1 with TRBJ2-4, with D maybe TRBD1 (6 bases). The CDR3 loop spans 13 amino acids. Germline CDR1 and CDR2: MNHNS and SASEGT. V was cut by 5 bases and J by 5 bases, with 10 bases left in between. This CDR3 reads CASSINRENIQYF. CDR3 coding DNA: TGTGCCAGCAGTATTAACAGGGAAAACATTCAGTACTTC.

The J gene is TRBJ2-6, the V gene TRBV5-1, with D perhaps matching TRBD1 (5 bases). CDR1 and CDR2 (germline): SGHRS, YFSETQ. The ends were cut back, 5 bases at V and 4 bases at J, with 19 bases in the middle. The CDR3 runs 17 residues. The CDR3 reads CASSRTQAGSGANVLTF. The DNA of the CDR3 is TGCGCCAGCAGTCGGACACAAGCAGGTTCCGGGGCCAACGTCCTGACTTTC.

There are a few counts of this clonotype. This chain joins TRBV10-3 and TRBJ2-7; D could derive from TRBD1 or TRBD2 (5 bases each). The V end lost 10 bases, the J end lost 3 bases, and 19 bases lay between the germline ends. Germline V gives CDR1 ENHRY, CDR2 SYGVKD. This CDR3 region has 14 residues. CDR3 in amino acids: CATSGRDGFYEQYF. CDR3 DNA sequence: TGTGCCACCTCGGGCCGGGACGGATTCTACGAGCAGTACTTC.

CDR3 amino acids: CASSPTAITYQPQHF. The CDR3 bases are TGTGCCAGCAGCCCCACTGCGATAACCTATCAGCCCCAGCATTTT. The rearrangement links TRBV27 to TRBJ1-5; the D is unclear. The CDR3 consists of 15 residues. Trimming left V 6 bases short and J 5 bases short, with 17 bases between. Germline assignment: CDR1 MNHEY and CDR2 SMNVEV (reference sequence).

The chain uses TRBV4-1 and TRBJ1-1; TRBD1 is a possible D gene (5 bases). CDR3 length equals 14 residues. Germline V gene sequence: CDR1 MGHRA, CDR2 YSYEKL. V was clipped by 2 bases and J by 5 bases, with 12 bases between them. The CDR3 loop reads CASSQSGHMTEAFF. CDR3 sequence (DNA): TGCGCCAGCAGCCAAAGCGGACACATGACTGAAGCTTTCTTT.

V is TRBV12-5 and J is TRBJ1-2; D is ambiguous. Germline V gene data show CDR1 as LGHNT and CDR2 as FRNRAP. The CDR3 totals 11 residues. V dropped 5 bases and J dropped 4 bases, with 5 bases sitting between them. CDR3 DNA: TGTGCTAGTGGTGAAACCTATGGCTACACCTTC. Translated: CASGETYGYTF.

The chain has TRBV4-1 and TRBJ2-1, with a possible D match to TRBD1 (5 bases). The CDR3 totals 15 residues. The V gene lost 0 bases and the J gene lost 8 bases, with 14 bases spanning the gap. The germline V gene encodes CDR1 MGHRA and CDR2 YSYEKL. The CDR3 loop is CASSQDRGRNHEQFF. The CDR3 DNA reads TGCGCCAGCAGCCAAGATAGGGGCAGGAACCATGAGCAGTTCTTC.

J is TRBJ2-5 and V is TRBV2; D call uncertain. The CDR3 is 14 amino acids. V lost 7 bases and J lost 2, with 14 bases in between. Germline V CDR1 and CDR2: SNHLY, FYNNEI. Written as DNA, the CDR3 is TGTGCCAGCACTGGCACGACCGCTCAAGAGACCCAGTACTTC. As protein: CASTGTTAQETQYF.

V is TRBV4-1 and J is TRBJ1-2; D remains unclear. CDR1 is MGHRA, CDR2 YSYEKL, per germline. Trimming stripped 0 bases from V and 7 bases from J, with 18 bases between. This CDR3 has 16 residues. This chain's CDR3 is CASSQDWDPPTGGYTF. CDR3 in DNA: TGCGCCAGCAGCCAAGACTGGGATCCCCCGACGGGTGGCTACACCTTC.

This chain links TRBV5-1 with TRBJ2-7; tentative D call: TRBD2 (5 bases). The CDR3 totals 18 residues. Germline V gene data show CDR1 as SGHRS and CDR2 as YFSETQ. V dropped 1 base and J dropped 5 bases, with 25 bases sitting between them. CDR3: CASSLSLRGRGYGHEQYF. The CDR3, as DNA: TGCGCCAGCAGCTTGTCTCTTAGAGGGCGAGGGTATGGGCACGAGCAGTACTTC.

The chain combines TRBV7-9 with TRBJ1-6, with 7 bases aligning to TRBD1. CDR1 is SEHNR, CDR2 FQNEAQ, per germline (reference sequence). CDR3 size: 16 residues. Trimming took 4 bases from V and 12 from J; bases not matched to a gene: 15. In DNA, the CDR3 is TGTGCCAGCAGCTCACCACCGGGACAGCGAGAATTACCCCTCCACTTT. The encoded protein is CASSSPPGQRELPLHF.